The source of this T cell receptor beta chain is a study of brain T cells in children with intractable seizures. Overall study findings and caveats: Patients' HCMV serostatus was unknown; virus specificity rests on CDR3 similarity alone.

The count of this clone is one. Its target is unknown. Documented time point: blood from clinic visit 5 months post-surgery; TSC patient then seizure free. Sequencing was limited to surgery cases with top T cell transcript signatures in brain tissue. The assay was immunoSEQ multiplex PCR, and TCRdb's table has in-frame clones only and misses some. Altogether about 340,000 clones are present, more than 85% being singletons, with the ten largest covering approximately 5%. From germline, CDR1 is SQVTM and CDR2 ANQGSEA. The V gene lost 4 bases and the J gene lost 4 bases, with 10 bases spanning the gap. This CDR3 region has 12 residues.

The receptor was derived from a boy in the first two years of life with tuberous sclerosis and intractable seizures. The starting material was peripheral blood, obtained about 5 months after surgery. V gene TRBV29-1 combines with J gene TRBJ1-1; unclear D gene. DNA for the CDR3: TGCAGCGTTGGTCGGGTTTTCACTGAAGCTTTCTTT. This translates into CSVGRVFTEAFF.